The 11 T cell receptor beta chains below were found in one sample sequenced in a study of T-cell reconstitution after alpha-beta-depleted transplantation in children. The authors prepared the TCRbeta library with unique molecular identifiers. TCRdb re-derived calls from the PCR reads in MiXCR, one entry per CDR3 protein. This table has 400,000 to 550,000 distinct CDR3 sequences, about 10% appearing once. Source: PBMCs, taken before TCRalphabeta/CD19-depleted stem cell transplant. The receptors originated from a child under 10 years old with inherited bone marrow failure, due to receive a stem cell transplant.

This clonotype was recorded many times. CDR3 amino acids: CSSRGGAYNEQFF. The CDR3 region has the DNA TGCAGCTCCCGGGGGGGGGCCTACAATGAGCAGTTCTTC. V and J are TRBV29-1 and TRBJ2-1; 8 bases are a match to TRBD2. J was trimmed by 2 bases and V by 8 bases; bases with no gene match: 5. Germline V gives CDR1 SQVTM, CDR2 ANQGSEA. The CDR3 consists of 13 residues.

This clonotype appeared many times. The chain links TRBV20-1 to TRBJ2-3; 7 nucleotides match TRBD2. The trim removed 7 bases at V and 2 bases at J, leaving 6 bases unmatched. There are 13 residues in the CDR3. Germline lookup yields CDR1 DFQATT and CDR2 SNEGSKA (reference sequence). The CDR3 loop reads CSGSSGNTDTQYF. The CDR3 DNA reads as TGCAGTGGATCTAGCGGTAACACAGATACGCAGTATTTT.

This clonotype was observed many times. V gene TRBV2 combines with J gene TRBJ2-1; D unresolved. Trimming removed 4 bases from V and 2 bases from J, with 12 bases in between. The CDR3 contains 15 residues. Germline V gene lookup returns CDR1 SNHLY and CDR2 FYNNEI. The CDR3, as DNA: TGTGCCAGCAGTGTAGGACCGCCGACCTACAATGAGCAGTTCTTC. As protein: CASSVGPPTYNEQFF.

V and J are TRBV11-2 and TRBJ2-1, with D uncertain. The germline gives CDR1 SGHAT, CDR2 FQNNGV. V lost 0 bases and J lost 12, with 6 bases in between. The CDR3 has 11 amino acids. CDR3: CASSLDIVQFF. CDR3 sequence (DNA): TGTGCCAGCAGCTTAGATATCGTGCAGTTCTTC.

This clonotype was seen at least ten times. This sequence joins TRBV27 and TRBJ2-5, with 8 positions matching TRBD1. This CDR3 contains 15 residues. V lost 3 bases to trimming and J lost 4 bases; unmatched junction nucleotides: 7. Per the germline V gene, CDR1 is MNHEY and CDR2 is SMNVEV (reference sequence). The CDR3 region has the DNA TGTGCCAGCAGTTTGGTGATGGACAGGGCAGAGACCCAGTACTTC. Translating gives CASSLVMDRAETQYF.

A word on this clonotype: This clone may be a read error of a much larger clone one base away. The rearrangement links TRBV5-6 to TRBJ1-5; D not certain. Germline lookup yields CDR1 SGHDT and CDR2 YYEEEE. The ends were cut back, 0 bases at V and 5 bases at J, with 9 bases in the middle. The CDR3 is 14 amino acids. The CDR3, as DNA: TGTGCCAGCAGCTTGGGGGCTTCTTATCAGCCCCAGCATTTT. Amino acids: CASSLGASYQPQHF. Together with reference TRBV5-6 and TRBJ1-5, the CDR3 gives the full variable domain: DAGVTQSPTHLIKTRGQQVTLRCSPKSGHDTVSWYQQALGQGPQFIFQYYEEEERQRGNFPDRFSGHQFPNYSSELNVNALLLGDSALYLCASSLGASYQPQHFGDGTRLSIL.

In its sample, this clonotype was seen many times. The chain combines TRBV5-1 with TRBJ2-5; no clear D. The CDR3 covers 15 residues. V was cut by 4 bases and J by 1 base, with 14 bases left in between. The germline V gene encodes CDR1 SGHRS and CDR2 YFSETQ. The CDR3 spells CASSPQLGPQETQYF. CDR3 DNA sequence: TGCGCCAGCAGCCCCCAGCTAGGGCCCCAAGAGACCCAGTACTTC.

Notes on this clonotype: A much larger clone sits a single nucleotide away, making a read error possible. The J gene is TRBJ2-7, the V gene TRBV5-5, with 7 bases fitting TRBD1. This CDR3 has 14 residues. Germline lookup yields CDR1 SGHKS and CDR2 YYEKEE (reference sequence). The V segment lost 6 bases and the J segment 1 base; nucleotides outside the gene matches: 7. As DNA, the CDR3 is TGTGCCAGCACTTTCGGGACAGTATCCTACGAGCAGTACTTC. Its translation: CASTFGTVSYEQYF.

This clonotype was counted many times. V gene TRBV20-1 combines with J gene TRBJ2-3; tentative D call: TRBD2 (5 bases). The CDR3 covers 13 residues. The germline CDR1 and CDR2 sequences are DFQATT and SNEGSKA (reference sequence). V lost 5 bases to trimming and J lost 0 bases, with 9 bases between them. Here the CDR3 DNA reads TGCAGTGCTGAAGCGGCTAGCACAGATACGCAGTATTTT. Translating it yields CSAEAASTDTQYF.

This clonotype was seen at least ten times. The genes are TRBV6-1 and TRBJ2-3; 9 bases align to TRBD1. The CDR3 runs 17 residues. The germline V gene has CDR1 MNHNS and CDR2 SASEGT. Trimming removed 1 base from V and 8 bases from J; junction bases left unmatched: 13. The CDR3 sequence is CASSEDDGGQGYGTQYF. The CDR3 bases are TGTGCCAGCAGTGAAGATGATGGGGGACAGGGTTACGGTACGCAGTATTTT.

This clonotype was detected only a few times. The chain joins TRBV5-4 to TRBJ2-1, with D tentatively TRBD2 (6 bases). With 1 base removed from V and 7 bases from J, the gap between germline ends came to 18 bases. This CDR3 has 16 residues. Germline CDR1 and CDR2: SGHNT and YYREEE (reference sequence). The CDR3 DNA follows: TGTGCCAGCAGCTTGATCGATAGCGGTCTCCTTAATGAGCAGTTCTTC. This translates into CASSLIDSGLLNEQFF.